The T cell receptor beta chain described here comes from a study of regulatory T cells in long-lasting Graves disease. Study-level information: Over-5-year antithyroid drug use with positive TSH receptor antibodies defined persistent Graves' disease in the study.

The CDR3 is 14 residues long. After removal of 7 bases from V and 2 bases from J, the junction contained 4 bases not matched to a gene. From germline, CDR1 is SQVTM and CDR2 ANQGSEA. Arm-PCR of CDR3 regions and iRepertoire HTBI primers were used to build TCR beta libraries. TCRdb reanalysed the multiplex PCR reads using MiXCR and keeps one entry per CDR3 protein. The sample holds 450,000 or so distinct CDR3 sequences; around 20% are singletons and the top ten take over 7.5%. Comment on this clonotype: As yet, its antigen is unknown.

The study's findings and limits: TRBV28, TRBJ1-2 and TRBJ2-5 were segments that persistent disease favored.

Indicated time point: persistent/refractory GD, antithyroid drugs over 5 years with positive TRAb. RNA extracted from PBMCs served as the sequencing template. This TCR was sampled from a female donor with Graves disease. The material sequenced was peripheral blood mononuclear cells (PBMCs), taken when the disease was refractory, from a patient treated with antithyroid drugs. V usage is TRBV29-1 and J usage is TRBJ2-1; 11 bases match TRBD2. CDR3 sequence (DNA): TGCAGCGGCGAGACTAGCGGGACCTACAATGAGCAGTTCTTC. Residues: CSGETSGTYNEQFF.